This note documents a single T cell receptor beta chain sequence. Its antigen is still unknown. The data stem from a study of PD-1 blockade in mismatch repair-deficient tumors. Study conclusions and caveats: Tumor-resident clones, often undetectable pretreatment in blood, expanded then contracted after pembrolizumab.

The protocol was immunoSEQ multiplex PCR, while the TCRdb copy is restricted to in-frame clones and leaves out a portion. The sample holds 100,000 to 150,000 clones, about nine tenths seen once. This sequence was found in an adult with mismatch repair-deficient cancer. The material sequenced was peripheral blood, taken 70 to 73 weeks after starting pembrolizumab.

CDR3 DNA sequence: TGTGCCAGCAGCTCTATCTCACTAGCGGGACCGGGGCAGTATTTT. This gives the protein CASSSISLAGPGQYF. The chain carries TRBV5-6 and TRBJ2-3, with 10 bases lining up with TRBD2. This CDR3 region has 15 residues. The V and J ends lost 3 bases and 11 bases, in that order; junction bases with no gene match: 12. Germline values: CDR1 SGHDT, CDR2 YYEEEE.